This T cell receptor (beta chain) appears in the sequencing data of a study of blood T cell repertoires in COVID-19. Study context: Sites in the United States, Italy and Spain provided acute and convalescent COVID-19 samples.

Measured with immunoSEQ multiplex PCR; TCRdb has only the in-frame clones, and not every one. The sample carries 250,000 to 350,000 clones, around 89% recorded once. The V gene lost 0 bases and the J gene lost 3 bases, with 6 bases spanning the gap. Germline V gene sequence: CDR1 SGHTS, CDR2 YDEGEE. The CDR3 is 13 residues long. This chain links TRBV5-8 with TRBJ1-2; D possibly corresponds to TRBD1 (5 bases). Input material: peripheral blood. This clonotype was obtained from a man aged 25 to 45 with acute or convalescent COVID-19. CDR3 DNA sequence: TGTGCCAGCAGCTTGGAAGGGGACTATGGCTACACCTTC. Amino acids: CASSLEGDYGYTF. Full variable domain (missing parts from reference TRBV5-8 and TRBJ1-2): EAGVTQSPTHLIKTRGQQATLRCSPISGHTSVYWYQQALGLGLQFLLWYDEGEERNRGNFPPRFSGRQFPNYSSELNVNALELEDSALYLCASSLEGDYGYTFGSGTRLTVV.